The rows below give T cell receptor beta chains drawn from one sample of a study of CXCR3-negative and CXCR3-positive naive CD8 T cells. TCRdb re-called the 5' RACE reads and gives one entry per CDR3 protein, without DNA. The sample features tens of thousands of distinct CDR3 sequences, with 0.7% to 1% in its top ten. Sequencing was done on a sample of naive CXCR3+ CD8+ T cells from blood. These TCRs come from a human donor in good health. Some clones in this sample may be carry-over from other donors' samples. Each CDR3 is given with its conserved first and last residue.

J: TRBJ2-1; V: TRBV15; CDR3: CATSRGRDRGSDEQFF
J: TRBJ2-6; V: TRBV28; CDR3: CASRPPSRSGANVLTF
J: TRBJ1-4; V: TRBV7-8; CDR3: CASSDPGASPNEKLFF
J: TRBJ2-1; V: TRBV6-4; CDR3: CASSLTGRDYNEQFF
J: TRBJ2-5; V: TRBV5-5; CDR3: CASSPMVAGVWETQYF
J: TRBJ2-3; V: TRBV28; CDR3: CASSGSGATRDRTDTQYF
J: TRBJ2-1; V: TRBV2; CDR3: CANAAGTYNEQFF
J: TRBJ1-5; V: TRBV5-6; CDR3: CASSFQGSNQPQHF
J: TRBJ1-5; V: TRBV10-3; CDR3: CAISEAAGQPQHF
J: TRBJ2-2; V: TRBV9; CDR3: CASSVFDTPVNTGELFF
J: TRBJ2-2; V: TRBV9; CDR3: CASSVSRDTGELFF
J: TRBJ2-7; V: TRBV13; CDR3: CASSRWGQVPGEQYF
J: TRBJ2-7; V: TRBV18; CDR3: CASSQALGYEQYF
J: TRBJ2-1; V: TRBV9; CDR3: CASSVDGGGNNEQFF
J: TRBJ2-3; V: TRBV29-1; CDR3: CSGGQRRTDTQYF
J: TRBJ2-1; V: TRBV7-6; CDR3: CASSFYSGSSYNEQFF
J: TRBJ2-7; V: TRBV21-1; CDR3: CASSTRGQANEQYF
J: TRBJ1-1; V: TRBV20-1; CDR3: CSARDWDTPNTEAFF
J: TRBJ2-2; V: TRBV29-1; CDR3: CSVEKRILGELFF
J: TRBJ2-5; V: TRBV27; CDR3: CASSFEGEETQYF
J: TRBJ2-1; V: TRBV12-3/TRBV12-4; CDR3: CASSLVFRGQGVYNEQFF
J: TRBJ2-2; V: TRBV9; CDR3: CASSVGLAVRATGELFF
J: TRBJ2-7; V: TRBV29-1; CDR3: CSVEPLTSQSYEQYF